These 10 T cell receptor beta chains came from one sample sequenced in a study of OX40 agonist ivuxolimab in advanced cancers. TCRdb's copy holds only in-frame clones and misses some; the assay was immunoSEQ multiplex PCR. The sample holds roughly 70,000 clones, roughly 84% seen once. This specimen consisted of CD4+ or CD8+ T cells sorted from blood, obtained in a trial of the OX40 agonist ivuxolimab. The receptors were sampled from an adult with an advanced solid tumor such as melanoma, head and neck, liver or kidney cancer.

The V and J genes are TRBV6-1 and TRBJ2-3, with 8 bases that match TRBD1. The CDR3 covers 14 residues. V shed 4 bases and J 8 bases; nucleotides not matched to a gene: 8. CDR1 is MNHNS and CDR2 is SASEGT in the germline V gene. CDR3 region: CASSAKTGASTQYF. CDR3 bases: TGTGCCAGCAGTGCAAAGACAGGGGCGAGTACGCAGTATTTT.

The chain couples TRBV5-4 to TRBJ1-2, with D tentatively TRBD1 (6 bases). This CDR3 is 13 amino acids long. The germline CDR1 and CDR2 sequences are SGHNT and YYREEE (reference sequence). V was cut by 4 bases and J by 2 bases, with 9 bases left in between. The CDR3 DNA follows: TGTGCCAGCAGCCTGGACAGCAACTATGGCTACACCTTC. Encoded protein: CASSLDSNYGYTF.

This chain connects TRBV5-5 to TRBJ2-2; D is unclear. From germline, CDR1 is SGHKS and CDR2 YYEKEE (reference sequence). V was cut by 2 bases and J by 7 bases, with 9 bases left in between. This CDR3 has 13 amino acids. CDR3 nucleotides: TGTGCCAGCAGCTTATATGTTAACGGGGAGCTGTTTTTT. Translating gives CASSLYVNGELFF.

The V call is TRBV6-5, the J call TRBJ2-1; no clear D. Germline V gives CDR1 MNHEY, CDR2 SVGAGI. The CDR3 loop spans 10 amino acids. The CDR3 coding sequence is TGTGCAGAACCTGGGAATGAGCAGTTCTTC. Residues: CAEPGNEQFF.

The genes are TRBV6-5 and TRBJ1-6; TRBD1 matches 10 bases. In germline, CDR1 is MNHEY, CDR2 SVGAGI. CDR3 length equals 15 residues. V lost 2 bases to trimming and J lost 6 bases; unmatched junction nucleotides: 1. The CDR3 DNA is TGTGCCAGCAGTTACCGGGACAGGGGTAATTCACCCCTCCACTTT. Protein product: CASSYRDRGNSPLHF.

Within the sample, this clone is medium-sized (0.01 to 0.1%). The chain joins TRBV2 to TRBJ2-2; 7 nucleotides agree with TRBD2. Germline-derived CDR1 and CDR2 are SNHLY and FYNNEI. V dropped 4 bases and J dropped 7; count of bases not matched to a gene: 9. This CDR3 is built from 15 residues. CDR3 DNA: TGTGCCAGCAGTGTGGCGGGAGTAGGAAGCGGGGAGCTGTTTTTT. Its translation: CASSVAGVGSGELFF.

The chain links TRBV9 to TRBJ1-2; 9 bases align to TRBD1. The junction had 0 bases not matched to a gene; V was cut back by 0 bases and J by 3 bases. The CDR3 spans 14 residues. Germline loops: CDR1 SGDLS, CDR2 YYNGEE. Here the CDR3 reads CASSVGQGDYGYTF. For the CDR3, the DNA is TGTGCCAGCAGCGTAGGACAGGGGGACTATGGCTACACCTTC. The full variable domain, rest sourced from reference TRBV9 and TRBJ1-2, is DSGVTQTPKHLITATGQRVTLRCSPRSGDLSVYWYQQSLDQGLQFLIQYYNGEERAKGNILERFSAQQFPDLHSELNLSSLELGDSALYFCASSVGQGDYGYTFGSGTRLTVV.

V usage is TRBV18 and J usage is TRBJ2-7, with 8 bases matching TRBD1. Germline V CDR1 and CDR2: KGHSH, LQKENI. The CDR3 spans 15 residues. Trimming took 3 bases from V and 5 from J; bases not matched to a gene: 9. CDR3 amino acids: CASSPQRTGNDEQYF. In nucleotides, the CDR3 is TGTGCCAGCTCACCTCAGAGGACAGGGAACGACGAGCAGTACTTC.

The chain employs TRBV30 and TRBJ2-5; D uncertain. V gave up 0 bases and J gave up 5 bases, with 4 bases separating them. Germline V gives CDR1 GTSNPN, CDR2 SVGIG (reference sequence). The CDR3 sequence is 11 residues long. CDR3 sequence (DNA): TGTGCCTGGAGTGTAGGGGAGACCCAGTACTTC. This gives the protein CAWSVGETQYF.

V is TRBV23-1 and J is TRBJ1-1; D might be TRBD1 (6 bases). TRBV23-1 is designated an ORF whose function remains uncertain. Trimming pared 4 bases from V and 7 bases from J, leaving 22 bases between. This CDR3 comprises 16 residues. CDR3 amino acids: CASSRPCGIDRREAFF. CDR3 DNA: TGCGCCAGCAGTCGACCCTGCGGGATAGACAGGCGTGAAGCTTTCTTT.